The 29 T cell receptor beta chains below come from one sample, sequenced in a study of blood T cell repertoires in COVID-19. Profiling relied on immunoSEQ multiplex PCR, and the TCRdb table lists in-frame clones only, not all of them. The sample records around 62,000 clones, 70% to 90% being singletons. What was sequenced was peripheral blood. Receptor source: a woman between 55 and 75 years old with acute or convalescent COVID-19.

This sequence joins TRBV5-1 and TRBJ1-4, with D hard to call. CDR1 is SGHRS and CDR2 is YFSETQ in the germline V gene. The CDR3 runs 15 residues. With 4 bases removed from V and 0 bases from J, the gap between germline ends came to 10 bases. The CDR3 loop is CASSPTAATNEKLFF. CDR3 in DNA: TGCGCCAGCAGCCCAACAGCAGCAACTAATGAAAAACTGTTTTTT.

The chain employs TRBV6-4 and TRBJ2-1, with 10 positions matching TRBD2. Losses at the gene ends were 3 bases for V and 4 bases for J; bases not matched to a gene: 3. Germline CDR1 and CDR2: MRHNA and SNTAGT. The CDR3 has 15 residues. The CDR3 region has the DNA TGTGCCAGCAGTGATGTGACTAGCGGGTACAATGAGCAGTTCTTC. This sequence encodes CASSDVTSGYNEQFF.

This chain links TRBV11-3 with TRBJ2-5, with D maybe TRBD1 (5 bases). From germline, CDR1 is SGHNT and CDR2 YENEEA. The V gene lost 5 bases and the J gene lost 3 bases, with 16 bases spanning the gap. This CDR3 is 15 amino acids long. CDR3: CASSLGRQIEETQYF. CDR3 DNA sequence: TGTGCCAGCAGCCTAGGCAGACAGATAGAAGAGACCCAGTACTTC.

The CDR3 DNA sequence: TGTGCCAGCAGTAGAAGGACAGGGATCGCTTCACCCCTCCACTTT. Amino acids: CASSRRTGIASPLHF. The chain combines TRBV6-2 or TRBV6-3 with TRBJ1-6, with 8 bases that match TRBD1. CDR3 length: 15 amino acids. Germline trimming cut 5 bases from V and 9 bases from J; bases unmatched to any gene: 9. In germline, CDR1 is MNHEY, CDR2 SVGEGT.

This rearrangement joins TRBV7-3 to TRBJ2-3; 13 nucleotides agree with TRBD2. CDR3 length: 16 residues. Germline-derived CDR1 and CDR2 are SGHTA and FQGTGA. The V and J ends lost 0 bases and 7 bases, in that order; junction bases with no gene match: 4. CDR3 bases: TGTGCCAGCAGCTTAACCGGGACTAGCGGGACGAATACGCAGTATTTT. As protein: CASSLTGTSGTNTQYF.

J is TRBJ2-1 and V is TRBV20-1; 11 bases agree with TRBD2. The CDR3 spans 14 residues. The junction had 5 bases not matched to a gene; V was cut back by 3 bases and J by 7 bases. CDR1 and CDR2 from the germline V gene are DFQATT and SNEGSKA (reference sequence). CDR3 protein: CSASSGGGRNEQFF. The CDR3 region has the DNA TGCAGTGCTAGTAGCGGGGGGGGCCGGAATGAGCAGTTCTTC.

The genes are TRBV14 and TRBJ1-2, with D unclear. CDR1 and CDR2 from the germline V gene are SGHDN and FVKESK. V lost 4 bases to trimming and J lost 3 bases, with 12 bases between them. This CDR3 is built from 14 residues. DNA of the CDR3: TGTGCCAGCAGCCGGGGAGTAGGTGACTATGGCTACACCTTC. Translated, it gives CASSRGVGDYGYTF.

The CDR3 region has the DNA TGTGCCAGCAGTTTAGTAGGGGGCTATGGCTACACCTTC. Encoded protein: CASSLVGGYGYTF. The gene calls are TRBV27 and TRBJ1-2; TRBD1 is a possible D gene (6 bases). CDR3 length: 13 amino acids. The germline V and J ends were trimmed by 2 bases and 4 bases, with 8 bases remaining between them. Looked up from germline, CDR1 is MNHEY and CDR2 is SMNVEV (reference sequence).

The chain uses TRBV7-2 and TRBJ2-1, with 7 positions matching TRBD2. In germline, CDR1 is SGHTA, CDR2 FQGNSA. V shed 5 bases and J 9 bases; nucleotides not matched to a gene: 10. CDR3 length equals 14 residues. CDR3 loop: CASSPRTSVREQFF. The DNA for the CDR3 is TGTGCCAGCAGCCCCCGGACTAGTGTACGTGAGCAGTTCTTC.

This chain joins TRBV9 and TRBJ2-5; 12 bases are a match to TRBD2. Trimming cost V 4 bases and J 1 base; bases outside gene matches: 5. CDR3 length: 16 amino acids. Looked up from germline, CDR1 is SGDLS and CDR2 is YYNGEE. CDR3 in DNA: TGTGCCAGCAGCACCCGGACTAGCGGGATCCAAGAGACCCAGTACTTC. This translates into CASSTRTSGIQETQYF.

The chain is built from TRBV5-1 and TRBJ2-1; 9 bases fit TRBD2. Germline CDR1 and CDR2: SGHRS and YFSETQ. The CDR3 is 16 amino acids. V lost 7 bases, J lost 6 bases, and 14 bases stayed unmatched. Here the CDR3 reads CASVGGSGSFFNEQFF. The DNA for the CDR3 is TGCGCCAGCGTGGGGGGTAGCGGGAGTTTCTTCAATGAGCAGTTCTTC.

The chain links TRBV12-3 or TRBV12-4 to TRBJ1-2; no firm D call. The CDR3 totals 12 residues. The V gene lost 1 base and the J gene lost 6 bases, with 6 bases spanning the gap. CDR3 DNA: TGTGCCAGCAGTTTAGGTGCGGATGGCTACACCTTC. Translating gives CASSLGADGYTF.

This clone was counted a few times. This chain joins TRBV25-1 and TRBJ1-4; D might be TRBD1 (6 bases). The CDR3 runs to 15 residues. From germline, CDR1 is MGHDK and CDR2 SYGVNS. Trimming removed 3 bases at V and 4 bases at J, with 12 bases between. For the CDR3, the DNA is TGTGCCAGCAGTGACTTGGACAGTTTTAATGAAAAACTGTTTTTT. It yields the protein CASSDLDSFNEKLFF.

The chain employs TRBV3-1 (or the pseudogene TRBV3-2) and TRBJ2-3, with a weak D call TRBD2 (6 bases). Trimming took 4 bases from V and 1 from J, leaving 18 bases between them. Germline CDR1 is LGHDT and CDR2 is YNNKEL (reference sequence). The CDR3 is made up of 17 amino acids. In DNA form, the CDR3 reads TGTGCCAGCAGCCGGCGTTCTCCCCGGAGGGGCACAGATACGCAGTATTTT. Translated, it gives CASSRRSPRRGTDTQYF.

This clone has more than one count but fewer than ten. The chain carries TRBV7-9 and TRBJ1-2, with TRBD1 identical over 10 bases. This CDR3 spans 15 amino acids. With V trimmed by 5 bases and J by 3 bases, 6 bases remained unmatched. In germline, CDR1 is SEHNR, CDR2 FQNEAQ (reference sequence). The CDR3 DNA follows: TGTGCCAGCAGCATCGACAGGGGGCGATACTATGGCTACACCTTC. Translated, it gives CASSIDRGRYYGYTF.

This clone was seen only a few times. CDR3 DNA: TGTGCCAGCAGTTTGCTGGGGGGAGGAAACACCATATATTTT. Translated: CASSLLGGGNTIYF. The genes are TRBV28 and TRBJ1-3; possible D gene TRBD1, 5 bases. V was cut by 3 bases and J by 4 bases, with 10 bases left in between. Germline values: CDR1 MDHEN, CDR2 SYDVKM. There are 14 residues in the CDR3. Based on the CDR3 plus reference TRBV28 and TRBJ1-3, the full variable domain is DVKVTQSSRYLVKRTGEKVFLECVQDMDHENMFWYRQDPGLGLRLIYFSYDVKMKEKGDIPEGYSVSREKKERFSLILESASTNQTSMYLCASSLLGGGNTIYFGEGSWLTVV.

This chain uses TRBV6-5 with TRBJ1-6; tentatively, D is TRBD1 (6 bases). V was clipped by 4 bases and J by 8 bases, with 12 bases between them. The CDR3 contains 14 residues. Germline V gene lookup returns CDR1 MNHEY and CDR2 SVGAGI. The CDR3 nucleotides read TGTGCCAGCAGTTCGGACAGAGTGTATTCACCCCTCCACTTT. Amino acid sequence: CASSSDRVYSPLHF.

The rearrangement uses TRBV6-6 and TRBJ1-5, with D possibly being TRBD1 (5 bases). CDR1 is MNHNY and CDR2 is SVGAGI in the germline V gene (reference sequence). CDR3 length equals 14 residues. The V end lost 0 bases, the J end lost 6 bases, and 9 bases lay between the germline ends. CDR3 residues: CASSYSGGGQPQHF. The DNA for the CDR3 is TGTGCCAGCAGTTACTCGGGGGGGGGTCAGCCCCAGCATTTT.

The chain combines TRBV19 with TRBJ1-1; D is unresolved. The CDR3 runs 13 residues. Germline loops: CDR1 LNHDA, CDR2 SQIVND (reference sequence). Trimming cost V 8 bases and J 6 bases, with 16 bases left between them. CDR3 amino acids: CASQAQRSAEAFF. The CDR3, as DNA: TGTGCCAGTCAAGCCCAGCGCAGCGCTGAAGCTTTCTTT.

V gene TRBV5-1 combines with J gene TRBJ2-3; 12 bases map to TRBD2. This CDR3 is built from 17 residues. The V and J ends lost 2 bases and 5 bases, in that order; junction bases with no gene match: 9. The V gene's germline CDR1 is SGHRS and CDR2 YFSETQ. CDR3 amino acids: CASSLGASGRAGDTQYF. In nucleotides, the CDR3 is TGCGCCAGCAGCTTAGGGGCTAGCGGGAGGGCCGGAGATACGCAGTATTTT.

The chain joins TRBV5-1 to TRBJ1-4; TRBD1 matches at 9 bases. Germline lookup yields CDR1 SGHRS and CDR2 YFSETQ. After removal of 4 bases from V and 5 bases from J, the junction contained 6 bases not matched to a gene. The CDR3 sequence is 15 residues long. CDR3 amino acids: CASSVGQGKNEKLFF. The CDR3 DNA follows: TGCGCCAGCAGCGTAGGACAGGGGAAAAATGAAAAACTGTTTTTT.

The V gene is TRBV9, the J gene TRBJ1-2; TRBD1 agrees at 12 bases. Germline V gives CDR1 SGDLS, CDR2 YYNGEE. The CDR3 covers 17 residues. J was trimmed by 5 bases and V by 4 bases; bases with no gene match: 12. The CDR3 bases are TGTGCCAGCAGCCCAGGGGGACAGGGGGCTAAATTATATGGCTACACCTTC. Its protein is CASSPGGQGAKLYGYTF.

DNA of the CDR3: TGTGCCAGCAGCTTCTCGGGACTAGCTGGGAATGAGCAGTTCTTC. Its translation: CASSFSGLAGNEQFF. The chain employs TRBV11-3 and TRBJ2-1; 9 bases align to TRBD2. Per germline, CDR1 SGHNT and CDR2 YENEEA. CDR3 length: 15 amino acids. V lost 3 bases, J lost 7 bases, and 7 bases stayed unmatched.

The CDR3 region is CASSWTKDSPLHF. The CDR3 coding sequence is TGCGCCAGCAGTTGGACAAAAGATTCACCCCTCCACTTT. The chain employs TRBV5-1 and TRBJ1-6; D might be TRBD1 (5 bases). Trimming removed 5 bases from V and 8 bases from J, with 11 bases in between. Germline V gene lookup returns CDR1 SGHRS and CDR2 YFSETQ. The CDR3 loop spans 13 amino acids.

The CDR3 DNA follows: TGTGCCACCTCCTTGGACACGAACACCGGGGAGCTGTTTTTT. Encoded protein: CATSLDTNTGELFF. J is TRBJ2-2 and V is TRBV10-3, with D tentatively TRBD1 (5 bases). Per the germline V gene, CDR1 is ENHRY and CDR2 is SYGVKD. The CDR3 totals 14 residues. Trimming removed 10 bases from V and 0 bases from J, with 12 bases in between.

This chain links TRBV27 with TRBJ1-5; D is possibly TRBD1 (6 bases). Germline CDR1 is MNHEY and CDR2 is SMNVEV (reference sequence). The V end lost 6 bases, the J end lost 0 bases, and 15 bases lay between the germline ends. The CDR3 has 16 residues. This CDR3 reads CASRRSQGFSNQPQHF. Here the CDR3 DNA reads TGTGCCAGCAGACGCTCACAGGGCTTTAGCAATCAGCCCCAGCATTTT.

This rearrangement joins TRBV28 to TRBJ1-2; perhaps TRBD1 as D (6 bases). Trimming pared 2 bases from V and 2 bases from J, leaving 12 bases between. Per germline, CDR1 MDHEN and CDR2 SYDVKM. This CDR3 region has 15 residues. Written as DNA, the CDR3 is TGTGCCAGCAGTTTAACAGGGATAGGAAACTATGGCTACACCTTC. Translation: CASSLTGIGNYGYTF.

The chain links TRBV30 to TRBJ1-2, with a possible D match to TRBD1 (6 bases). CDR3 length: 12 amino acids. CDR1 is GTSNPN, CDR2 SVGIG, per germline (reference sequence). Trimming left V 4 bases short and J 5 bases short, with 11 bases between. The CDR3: CAWTLGQYGYTF. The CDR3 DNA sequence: TGTGCCTGGACCCTCGGACAGTATGGCTACACCTTC.

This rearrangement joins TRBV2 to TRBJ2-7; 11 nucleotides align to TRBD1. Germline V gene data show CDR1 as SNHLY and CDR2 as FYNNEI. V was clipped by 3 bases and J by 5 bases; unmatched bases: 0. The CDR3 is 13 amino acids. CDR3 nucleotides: TGTGCCAGCAGTGAGGGACAGGGGGACGAGCAGTACGTC. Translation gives CASSEGQGDEQYV.